These 30 T cell receptor beta chains were sequenced from one sample in a study of T cell responses to AZD1222 COVID-19 vaccine. The data were produced by immunoSEQ multiplex PCR, yet TCRdb's version contains in-frame clones alone and is incomplete. Here the sample spans 100,000 to 110,000 clones, around 87% being singletons. The material sequenced was peripheral blood, taken on day 0 of MenACWY control vaccination. The receptors come from an adult in good health.

The chain combines TRBV4-3 with TRBJ2-5; TRBD1 matches at 8 bases. The CDR3 is 17 amino acids. Unmatched junction bases numbered 9, after V lost 0 bases and J lost 3 bases. CDR1 and CDR2 (germline): LGHNA, YSLEER. DNA for the CDR3: TGCGCCAGCAGCCAAGATGGGACAGGATTAATAAAAGAGACCCAGTACTTC. It yields the protein CASSQDGTGLIKETQYF.

This chain uses TRBV6-5 with TRBJ1-1; D perhaps matches TRBD1 (5 bases). Germline assignment: CDR1 MNHEY and CDR2 SVGAGI. CDR3 size: 13 residues. Trimming stripped 7 bases from V and 4 bases from J, with 13 bases between. The CDR3 loop reads CASNAGLATEAFF. The CDR3 nucleotides read TGTGCCAGCAATGCGGGACTTGCCACTGAAGCTTTCTTT.

Concerning this clone: Other nucleotide sequences in the sample specify the same CDR3. The rearrangement uses TRBV28 and TRBJ1-1; D is uncertain. Trimming took off 6 bases at V and 1 base at J, with 6 bases between the two ends. This CDR3 comprises 12 residues. Germline V gene sequence: CDR1 MDHEN, CDR2 SYDVKM. CDR3 DNA sequence: TGTGCCAGCAGATCAGCGAACACTGAAGCTTTCTTT. This sequence encodes CASRSANTEAFF.

The chain has TRBV3-1 (or the pseudogene TRBV3-2) and TRBJ1-1, with 11 bases lining up with TRBD1. CDR1 and CDR2 (germline): LGHDT, YNNKEL (reference sequence). Trimming cost V 3 bases and J 6 bases; bases outside gene matches: 6. This CDR3 comprises 15 residues. The DNA for the CDR3 is TGTGCCAGCAGCCAGAGGGACAGGGGGGACGCTGAAGCTTTCTTT. Its protein product is CASSQRDRGDAEAFF.

The chain joins TRBV19 to TRBJ1-5; D remains unclear. The CDR3 loop spans 13 amino acids. The V end was cut by 5 bases, the J end by 7 bases, with 12 bases between. CDR1 and CDR2 from the germline V gene are LNHDA and SQIVND (reference sequence). For the CDR3, the DNA is TGTGCCAGTAGTTCATTGTTGGGGCAGCCCCAGCATTTT. As protein: CASSSLLGQPQHF.

CDR3 in amino acids: CASSEYAYGYTF. In nucleotides, the CDR3 is TGCGCCAGCAGTGAGTACGCCTATGGCTACACCTTC. This chain joins TRBV10-2 and TRBJ1-2; D gene uncertain. The CDR3 length is 12 residues. The V gene lost 1 base and the J gene lost 4 bases, with 4 bases spanning the gap. The germline V gene has CDR1 WSHSY and CDR2 SAAADI.

In regard to this clone: The junction departs from the called germline gene at one end, perhaps through a read error. V and J are TRBV15 and TRBJ1-1; TRBD1 aligns across 9 bases. The CDR3 length is 15 residues. Germline V lookup: CDR1 LNHNV, CDR2 YYDKDF (reference sequence). The DNA for the CDR3 is TGTGCCACCAGCAGAGATGGGACAGGGAGTGGTACAAGGGCATTT. Its protein is CATSRDGTGSGTRAF.

This clone was counted once. V is TRBV28 and J is TRBJ2-1; D possibly uses TRBD1 or TRBD2 (5 bases each). V lost 10 bases and J 0 bases, leaving 13 bases between the germline ends. Germline values: CDR1 MDHEN, CDR2 SYDVKM. CDR3 size: 14 residues. CDR3 nucleotide sequence: TGTGCCACCACCGAGGGGAGCTCCTACAATGAGCAGTTCTTC. Amino acid sequence: CATTEGSSYNEQFF.

This chain uses TRBV7-9 with TRBJ2-3; unclear D gene. The CDR3 is 13 amino acids. Trimming shortened V by 2 bases and J by 2 bases, and 5 bases separated the two germline ends. Germline-derived CDR1 and CDR2 are SEHNR and FQNEAQ (reference sequence). The CDR3 loop is CASSLRITDTQYF. The CDR3 bases are TGTGCCAGCAGCTTAAGAATCACAGATACGCAGTATTTT.

The chain has TRBV9 and TRBJ2-3; D is unclear. The CDR3 consists of 15 residues. CDR1 and CDR2 (germline): SGDLS, YYNGEE. V was trimmed by 0 bases and J by 0 bases, leaving 8 bases between them. The DNA of the CDR3 is TGTGCCAGCAGCGTAGGTGGGTTTAGCACAGATACGCAGTATTTT. Protein sequence: CASSVGGFSTDTQYF.

This chain joins TRBV7-2 and TRBJ2-7, with D unresolved. Germline V gives CDR1 SGHTA, CDR2 FQGNSA. Trimming removed 1 base from V and 2 bases from J, with 9 bases in between. This CDR3 has 14 amino acids. CDR3: CASSLEGSTYEQYF. CDR3 sequence (DNA): TGTGCCAGCAGCTTAGAAGGCTCGACCTACGAGCAGTACTTC.

This chain links TRBV12-3 or TRBV12-4 with TRBJ1-2, with no clear D. Trimming removed 7 bases at V and 8 bases at J, with 17 bases between. The CDR3 covers 13 residues. The CDR3 spells CASTVTQAGGYTF. CDR3 DNA sequence: TGTGCCAGCACCGTGACTCAAGCGGGGGGCTACACCTTC.

This rearrangement joins TRBV10-1 to TRBJ2-5, with D possibly matching TRBD2 (5 bases). V gave up 3 bases and J gave up 5 bases, with 16 bases separating them. The CDR3 consists of 15 residues. CDR1 and CDR2 (germline): WNHNN, SYGVQD (reference sequence). The CDR3 nucleotides read TGCGCCAGCAGTGATTACCCACCCTCGGGGGAGACCCAGTACTTC. Translating gives CASSDYPPSGETQYF.

The chain recombines TRBV30 with TRBJ2-5; D gene ambiguous. Trimming took off 2 bases at V and 2 bases at J, with 9 bases between the two ends. The germline CDR1 and CDR2 sequences are GTSNPN and SVGIG (reference sequence). This CDR3 is 13 amino acids long. This chain's CDR3 is CAWSRDVQETQYF. CDR3 sequence (DNA): TGTGCCTGGAGTCGAGACGTACAAGAGACCCAGTACTTC.

The J gene is TRBJ2-7, the V gene TRBV12-3 or TRBV12-4, with TRBD1 matching over 7 bases. V shed 7 bases and J 6 bases; nucleotides not matched to a gene: 6. This CDR3 contains 12 residues. As DNA, the CDR3 is TGTGCCAGCACCTCACACAGGGGCGAGCAGTACTTC. As protein: CASTSHRGEQYF.

The chain carries TRBV5-4 and TRBJ2-7; 9 bases align to TRBD1. With V trimmed by 4 bases and J by 4 bases, 9 bases remained unmatched. This CDR3 spans 15 amino acids. Germline CDR1 SGHNT, CDR2 YYREEE (reference sequence). The CDR3 bases are TGTGCCAGCAGCCCGCGGACAGGGGCGTCATACGAGCAGTACTTC. This translates into CASSPRTGASYEQYF.

The rearrangement links TRBV28 to TRBJ2-6; D is possibly TRBD1 or TRBD2 (5 bases each). Germline loops: CDR1 MDHEN, CDR2 SYDVKM. The CDR3 loop spans 17 amino acids. V lost 4 bases and J 4 bases, leaving 17 bases between the germline ends. Here the CDR3 reads CASSSGAPGLGANVLTF. The CDR3 DNA is TGTGCCAGCAGTTCCGGGGCACCGGGTCTGGGGGCCAACGTCCTGACTTTC.

J is TRBJ2-3 and V is TRBV7-9; D possibly corresponds to TRBD2 (5 bases). CDR3 length equals 13 residues. The V end lost 5 bases, the J end lost 6 bases, and 12 bases lay between the germline ends. CDR1 is SEHNR, CDR2 FQNEAQ, per germline (reference sequence). The CDR3 spells CASSPRGGDTQYF. The CDR3 DNA sequence: TGTGCCAGCAGCCCTCGGGGTGGGGATACGCAGTATTTT.

The genes are TRBV27 and TRBJ1-1; the D gene is possibly TRBD1 (6 bases). Germline V gene sequence: CDR1 MNHEY, CDR2 SMNVEV (reference sequence). With 6 bases removed from V and 0 bases from J, the gap between germline ends came to 11 bases. This CDR3 region has 14 residues. The CDR3 DNA sequence: TGTGCCAGCAGATCCGGACAGCTGAACACTGAAGCTTTCTTT. It yields the protein CASRSGQLNTEAFF.

The J gene is TRBJ2-3, the V gene TRBV3-1 (or the pseudogene TRBV3-2); 7 positions match TRBD2. Per germline, CDR1 LGHDT and CDR2 YNNKEL (reference sequence). V lost 4 bases and J lost 4; bases outside the gene matches: 8. The CDR3 totals 15 residues. The CDR3 bases are TGTGCCAGCAGCCGGCCACTAGCGTCGGCAGATACGCAGTATTTT. Translated, it gives CASSRPLASADTQYF.

J is TRBJ1-6 and V is TRBV28; D not resolved. The V and J ends lost 5 bases and 10 bases respectively, with 15 bases between them. The CDR3 has 14 amino acids. Germline CDR1 is MDHEN and CDR2 is SYDVKM. The CDR3 DNA follows: TGTGCCAGCAGTACCGGGCCAGAGGGCTCACCCCTCCACTTT. Translation gives CASSTGPEGSPLHF. Variable domain in full (rest from reference TRBV28 and TRBJ1-6): DVKVTQSSRYLVKRTGEKVFLECVQDMDHENMFWYRQDPGLGLRLIYFSYDVKMKEKGDIPEGYSVSREKKERFSLILESASTNQTSMYLCASSTGPEGSPLHFGNGTRLTVT.

This clone was counted between two and nine times. The rearrangement uses TRBV27 and TRBJ2-1; TRBD2 might be the D (6 bases). The V and J ends lost 0 bases and 6 bases respectively, with 15 bases between them. The CDR3 is 16 residues long. Germline CDR1 and CDR2: MNHEY and SMNVEV (reference sequence). The CDR3 DNA sequence: TGTGCCAGCAGTTTATCGACGGGAGTAATTGGCAATGAGCAGTTCTTC. This sequence encodes CASSLSTGVIGNEQFF.

This chain connects TRBV18 to TRBJ2-5; D might be TRBD2 (6 bases). V was pared by 3 bases and J by 0 bases, with 8 bases between. Per the germline V gene, CDR1 is KGHSH and CDR2 is LQKENI. The CDR3 runs 14 residues. The CDR3 DNA reads TGTGCCAGCTCACCTAGGACTAACCAAGAGACCCAGTACTTC. Translation: CASSPRTNQETQYF.

CDR3 sequence (DNA): TGTGCCAGCGCGGTCCCAGGGGCCAACGTCCTGACTTTC. Encoded protein: CASAVPGANVLTF. This chain connects TRBV9 to TRBJ2-6; D is unclear. CDR1 SGDLS and CDR2 YYNGEE come from the germline V gene. The CDR3 length is 13 residues. Trimming took off 7 bases at V and 4 bases at J, with 9 bases between the two ends.

V and J are TRBV5-1 and TRBJ2-5; D unresolved. V gave up 2 bases and J gave up 5 bases, with 7 bases separating them. The CDR3 extends over 12 amino acids. The germline V gene has CDR1 SGHRS and CDR2 YFSETQ. The CDR3 DNA reads TGCGCCAGCAGCTTTATCGGGGAGACCCAGTACTTC. It yields the protein CASSFIGETQYF. The variable domain in full, completed from reference TRBV5-1 and TRBJ2-5, reads KAGVTQTPRYLIKTRGQQVTLSCSPISGHRSVSWYQQTPGQGLQFLFEYFSETQRNKGNFPGRFSGRQFSNSRSEMNVSTLELGDSALYLCASSFIGETQYFGPGTRLLVL.

This clone was seen once. The chain links TRBV6-5 to TRBJ1-2; the D gene is possibly TRBD1 (5 bases). In germline, CDR1 is MNHEY, CDR2 SVGAGI. Trimming took 7 bases from V and 8 from J, leaving 23 bases between them. The CDR3 is 15 residues long. CDR3 DNA sequence: TGTGCCAGCACCGAATTCGGGGACTCCAAGCACGGCTACACCTTC. The encoded protein is CASTEFGDSKHGYTF.

V gene TRBV18 combines with J gene TRBJ2-2, with 7 bases matching TRBD1. Germline CDR1 and CDR2: KGHSH and LQKENI. The length of the CDR3 is 14 residues. The J segment lost 6 bases and the V segment lost 3 bases, leaving 4 bases of the junction unmatched. The CDR3 bases are TGTGCCAGCTCACCCATAACAGGGGCCGGGGAGCTGTTTTTT. It encodes CASSPITGAGELFF.

The count of this clone is one. This chain joins TRBV30 and TRBJ1-2; a weak D match, TRBD1 (5 bases). Germline CDR1 and CDR2: GTSNPN and SVGIG (reference sequence). The CDR3 sequence is 13 residues long. V lost 0 bases and J 7 bases, leaving 12 bases between the germline ends. The CDR3 DNA is TGTGCCTGGAGTGTACTCGGGGACTCTGGCTACACCTTC. It encodes CAWSVLGDSGYTF. Using reference TRBV30 and TRBJ1-2 for the parts outside the CDR3, the full variable domain is SQTIHQWPATLVQPVGSPLSLECTVEGTSNPNLYWYRQAAGRGLQLLFYSVGIGQISSEVPQNLSASRPQDRQFILSSKKLLLSDSGFYLCAWSVLGDSGYTFGSGTRLTVV.

The rearrangement uses TRBV9 and TRBJ2-2; D tentatively reads TRBD1 or TRBD2 (5 bases each). The CDR3 totals 16 residues. The V gene's germline CDR1 is SGDLS and CDR2 YYNGEE. V was pared by 4 bases and J by 0 bases, with 13 bases between. The CDR3: CASSQGTDPNTGELFF. CDR3 in DNA: TGTGCCAGCAGCCAAGGGACGGACCCGAACACCGGGGAGCTGTTTTTT.

The table lists this clone with a count of one. The chain carries TRBV7-2 and TRBJ1-1; unclear D gene. CDR3 length: 14 amino acids. Germline CDR1 and CDR2: SGHTA and FQGNSA. With 3 bases removed from V and 3 bases from J, the gap between germline ends came to 11 bases. CDR3 nucleotides: TGTGCCAGCAGCTTCTCGGGGTCCTACACTGAAGCTTTCTTT. This encodes CASSFSGSYTEAFF.